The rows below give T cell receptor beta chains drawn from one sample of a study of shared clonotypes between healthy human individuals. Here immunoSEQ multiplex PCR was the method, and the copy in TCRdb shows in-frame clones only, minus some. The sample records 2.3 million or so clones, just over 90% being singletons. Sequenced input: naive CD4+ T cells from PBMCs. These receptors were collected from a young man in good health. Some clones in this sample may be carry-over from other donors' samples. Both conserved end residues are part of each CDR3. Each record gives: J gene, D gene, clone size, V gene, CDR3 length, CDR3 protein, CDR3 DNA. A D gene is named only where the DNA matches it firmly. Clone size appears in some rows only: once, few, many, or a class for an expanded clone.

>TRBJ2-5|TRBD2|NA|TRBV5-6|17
CASGGRPASAYQETQYF
TGTGCCAGCGGCGGGAGGCCGGCTAGCGCCTACCAAGAGACCCAGTACTTC
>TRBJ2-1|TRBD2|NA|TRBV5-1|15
CASSLRREEYNEQFF
TGCGCCAGCAGCTTGCGGCGGGAGGAATACAATGAGCAGTTCTTC
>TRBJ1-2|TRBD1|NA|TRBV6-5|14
CASSRQGASGGYTF
TGTGCCAGCAGTAGGCAGGGGGCGTCTGGAGGCTACACCTTC
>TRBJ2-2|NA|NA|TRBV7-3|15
CASSSTGAFGGELFF
TGTGCCAGCAGCTCCACCGGTGCGTTCGGCGGGGAGCTGTTTTTT
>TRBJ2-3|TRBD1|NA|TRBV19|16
CASSRGDRRYTDTQYF
TGTGCCAGTAGTAGGGGGGACAGGAGATACACAGATACGCAGTATTTT
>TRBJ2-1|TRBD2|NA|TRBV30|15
CACLGTSGSLREQFF
TGTGCCTGCCTCGGGACTAGCGGGAGTCTAAGGGAGCAGTTCTTC
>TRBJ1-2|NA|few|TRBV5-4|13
CASSLDGSYGYTF
TGTGCCAGCAGCTTGGACGGCAGCTATGGCTACACCTTC
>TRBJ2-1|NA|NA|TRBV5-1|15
CASSFARGADNEQFF
TGCGCCAGCAGCTTCGCCCGAGGAGCTGACAATGAGCAGTTCTTC
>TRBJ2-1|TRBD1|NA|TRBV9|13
CASSRARTGGQFF
TGTGCCAGCAGCCGCGCTAGGACAGGGGGACAGTTCTTC
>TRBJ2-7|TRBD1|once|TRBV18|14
CASSPGQEPTAQYF
TGTGCCAGCTCACCGGGACAGGAACCGACGGCGCAGTACTTC
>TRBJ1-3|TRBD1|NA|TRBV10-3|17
CAISEVPGGRVGNTIYF
TGTGCCATCAGTGAGGTCCCAGGGGGCAGAGTTGGAAACACCATATATTTT
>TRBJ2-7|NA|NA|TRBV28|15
CASSSRPVGIYEQYF
TGTGCCAGCAGTTCCCGCCCAGTGGGAATCTACGAGCAGTACTTC
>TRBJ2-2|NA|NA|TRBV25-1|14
CASQNREGTGELFF
TGTGCCAGCCAGAACAGGGAGGGCACCGGGGAGCTGTTTTTT
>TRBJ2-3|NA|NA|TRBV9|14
CASSAVAQLDTQYF
TGTGCCAGCAGCGCAGTAGCGCAGTTGGATACGCAGTATTTT
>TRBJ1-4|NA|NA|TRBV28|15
CASSLVGRPNEKLFF
TGTGCCAGCAGTTTAGTGGGGAGACCTAATGAAAAACTGTTTTTT
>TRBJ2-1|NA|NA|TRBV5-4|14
CASRLGNSYNEQFF
TGTGCCTCCCGGCTCGGGAACTCCTACAATGAGCAGTTCTTC
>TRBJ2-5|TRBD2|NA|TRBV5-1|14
CASSSGLADETQYF
TGCGCCAGCAGCTCTGGACTAGCGGACGAGACCCAGTACTTC
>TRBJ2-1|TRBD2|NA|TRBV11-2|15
CASSYKARGSWEQFF
TGTGCCAGCAGCTATAAAGCTCGCGGGAGTTGGGAGCAGTTCTTC
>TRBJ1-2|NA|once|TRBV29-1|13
CSVNNRETNGYTF
TGCAGCGTTAATAACCGGGAGACTAATGGCTACACCTTC
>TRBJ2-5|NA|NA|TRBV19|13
CASSMGRVETQYF
TGTGCCAGTAGTATGGGCAGGGTGGAGACCCAGTACTTC
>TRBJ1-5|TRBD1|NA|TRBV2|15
CASSPDRGLAQPQHF
TGTGCCAGCAGCCCGGACAGGGGGCTGGCTCAGCCCCAGCATTTT
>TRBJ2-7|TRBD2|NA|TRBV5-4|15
CASSLGLAGGYEQYF
TGTGCCAGCAGCTTGGGACTAGCGGGAGGGTACGAGCAGTACTTC
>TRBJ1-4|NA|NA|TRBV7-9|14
CASSRGGSKEKLFF
TGTGCCAGCAGTCGAGGGGGTTCAAAAGAAAAACTGTTTTTT
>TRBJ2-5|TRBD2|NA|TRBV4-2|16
CASSQGEREYQETQYF
TGTGCCAGCAGCCAAGGTGAGCGGGAGTACCAAGAGACCCAGTACTTC
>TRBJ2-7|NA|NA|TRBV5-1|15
CASSAGTGTSYEQYF
TGCGCCAGCAGCGCCGGGACCGGTACCTCCTACGAGCAGTACTTC
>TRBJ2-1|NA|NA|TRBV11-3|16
CASSQSQGRGIDEQFF
TGTGCCAGCAGCCAATCTCAGGGCAGGGGTATTGATGAGCAGTTCTTC
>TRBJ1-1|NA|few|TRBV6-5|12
CASTTANTEAFF
TGTGCCAGCACTACAGCAAACACTGAAGCTTTCTTT
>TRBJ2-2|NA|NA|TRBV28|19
CASSGPKVYRDVYTGELFF
TGTGCCAGCAGTGGCCCTAAAGTTTACCGGGACGTCTACACCGGGGAGCTGTTTTTT
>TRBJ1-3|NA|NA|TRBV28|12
CASRSRLNTIYF
TGTGCCAGCAGGAGCCGCCTAAACACCATATATTTT
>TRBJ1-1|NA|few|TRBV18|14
CASSDTGVPTEAFF
TGTGCCAGCTCGGATACGGGGGTCCCCACTGAAGCTTTCTTT
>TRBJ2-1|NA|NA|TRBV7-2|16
CASSSQRSGRGNEQFF
TGTGCCAGCAGCTCACAGCGGAGCGGCCGGGGCAATGAGCAGTTCTTC
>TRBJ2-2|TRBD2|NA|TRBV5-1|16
CASSRGASGSAGELFF
TGCGCCAGCAGCCGGGGGGCTAGCGGGAGTGCCGGGGAGCTGTTTTTT
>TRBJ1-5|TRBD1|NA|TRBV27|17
CASSLSGRGFSNQPQHF
TGTGCCAGCAGTTTATCCGGCAGGGGGTTTAGCAATCAGCCCCAGCATTTT
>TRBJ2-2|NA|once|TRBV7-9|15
CASSFRAEATGELFF
TGTGCCAGCAGCTTCCGGGCCGAGGCAACCGGGGAGCTGTTTTTT
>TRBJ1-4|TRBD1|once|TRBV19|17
CASTRDRDPATNEKLFF
TGTGCCAGTACCCGGGACAGGGACCCAGCAACTAATGAAAAACTGTTTTTT
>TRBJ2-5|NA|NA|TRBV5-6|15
CASSLRQALQETQYF
TGTGCCAGCAGCTTGAGACAGGCACTCCAAGAGACCCAGTACTTC
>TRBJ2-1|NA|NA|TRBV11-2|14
CASSPPWQLNEQFF
TGTGCCAGCAGCCCCCCGTGGCAGCTCAATGAGCAGTTCTTC
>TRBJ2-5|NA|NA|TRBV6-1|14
CASSAMTVKETQYF
TGTGCCAGCAGTGCCATGACAGTGAAAGAGACCCAGTACTTC
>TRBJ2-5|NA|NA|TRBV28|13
CASSSGALETQYF
TGTGCCAGCAGTTCCGGGGCCTTGGAGACCCAGTACTTC
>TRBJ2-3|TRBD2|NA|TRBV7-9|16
CASSRLAGGVRDTQYF
TGTGCCAGCAGCAGACTAGCGGGAGGGGTTCGGGATACGCAGTATTTT
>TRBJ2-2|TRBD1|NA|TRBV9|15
CASSVFSTGAGELFF
TGTGCCAGCAGCGTCTTCTCGACAGGGGCCGGGGAGCTGTTTTTT
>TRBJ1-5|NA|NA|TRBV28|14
CASGRLTSFQPQHF
TGTGCCAGCGGACGACTTACCAGTTTTCAGCCCCAGCATTTT
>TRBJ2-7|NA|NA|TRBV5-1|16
CASSLEKTPSSYEQYF
TGCGCCAGCAGCCTGGAAAAGACCCCCAGCTCCTACGAGCAGTACTTC